Presented here are 13 T cell receptor beta chains from one specimen sequenced in a study of response to subunit inactivated influenza vaccine. TCRdb ran MiXCR on the RT-PCR reads and lists one entry per CDR3 protein. This table holds some 850,000 distinct CDR3 sequences, around 18% found once. The source was PBMCs from blood, collected approximately 5 days after vaccination. Receptor source: a man aged 45-65 years who received an inactivated influenza vaccine.

This clonotype came up a few times. The chain has TRBV7-6 and TRBJ1-2; 8 nucleotides agree with TRBD1. With 5 bases clipped from V and 7 bases from J, the junction kept 6 bases outside the gene matches. CDR1 is SGHVS, CDR2 FNYEAQ, per germline. This CDR3 is built from 13 residues. The CDR3 spells CASSQTGAFGYTF. DNA for the CDR3: TGTGCCAGCAGCCAGACAGGGGCCTTTGGCTACACCTTC. The whole variable domain, filled in from reference TRBV7-6 and TRBJ1-2, reads GAGVSQSPRYKVTKRGQDVALRCDPISGHVSLYWYRQALGQGPEFLTYFNYEAQQDKSGLPNDRFSAERPEGSISTLTIQRTEQRDSAMYRCASSQTGAFGYTFGSGTRLTVV.

This clonotype has only a few counts. The chain employs TRBV30 and TRBJ1-5; the D is unclear. The germline V gene encodes CDR1 GTSNPN and CDR2 SVGIG (reference sequence). The CDR3 consists of 13 residues. The germline V and J ends were trimmed by 3 bases and 6 bases, with 12 bases remaining between them. The CDR3 sequence is CAWSVAVGQPQHF. CDR3 DNA: TGTGCCTGGAGCGTTGCTGTAGGTCAGCCCCAGCATTTT.

The sample holds a few counts of this clonotype. The V gene is TRBV5-1, the J gene TRBJ2-5; TRBD1 agrees at 7 bases. V dropped 4 bases and J dropped 5; count of bases not matched to a gene: 8. Per the germline V gene, CDR1 is SGHRS and CDR2 is YFSETQ. The CDR3 is made up of 14 amino acids. CDR3 sequence: CASSRRGLGETQYF. The CDR3 DNA reads TGCGCCAGCAGCCGAAGGGGGCTGGGGGAGACCCAGTACTTC. The whole variable domain, remainder taken from reference TRBV5-1 and TRBJ2-5, is KAGVTQTPRYLIKTRGQQVTLSCSPISGHRSVSWYQQTPGQGLQFLFEYFSETQRNKGNFPGRFSGRQFSNSRSEMNVSTLELGDSALYLCASSRRGLGETQYFGPGTRLLVL.

In this sample, this clonotype turned up many times. The chain uses TRBV9 and TRBJ2-1, with 7 bases aligning to TRBD2. The trim removed 0 bases at V and 3 bases at J, leaving 0 bases unmatched. Germline CDR1 SGDLS, CDR2 YYNGEE. The CDR3 is 14 amino acids. The DNA for the CDR3 is TGTGCCAGCAGCGTAGGCGGGAGCTACAATGAGCAGTTCTTC. It codes for CASSVGGSYNEQFF.

This clonotype was seen more than once but under ten times. The rearrangement uses TRBV7-9 and TRBJ1-6; D is perhaps TRBD1 (6 bases). V was shortened by 6 bases and J by 8 bases, with 17 bases between the two germline ends. The CDR3 is 15 amino acids. Germline values: CDR1 SEHNR, CDR2 FQNEAQ (reference sequence). The CDR3 reads CASSRGGGLYSPLHF. DNA of the CDR3: TGTGCCAGCAGTCGCGGGGGGGGGCTTTATTCACCCCTCCACTTT.

The chain couples TRBV14 to TRBJ2-3; D may match TRBD1 or TRBD2 (5 bases each). The CDR3 extends over 15 amino acids. Germline values: CDR1 SGHDN, CDR2 FVKESK. V shed 4 bases and J shed 6 bases, with 17 bases lying between them. Here the CDR3 DNA reads TGTGCCAGCAGCCTTGGGGGTTCCCGTCTGGATACGCAGTATTTT. This sequence encodes CASSLGGSRLDTQYF.

In this sample, this clonotype turned up a few times. The V call is TRBV20-1, the J call TRBJ2-7, with 7 positions matching TRBD2. The length of the CDR3 is 14 residues. Germline V lookup: CDR1 DFQATT, CDR2 SNEGSKA (reference sequence). V was clipped by 4 bases and J by 3 bases; unmatched bases: 9. CDR3 bases: TGCAGTGCTAATCTCGGAACTAGCGTCTACGAGCAGTACTTC. Protein product: CSANLGTSVYEQYF.

This clonotype was picked up many times. The chain has TRBV4-3 and TRBJ1-1, with D maybe TRBD1 (6 bases). The CDR3 extends over 15 amino acids. CDR1 is LGHNA and CDR2 is YSLEER in the germline V gene. V dropped 0 bases and J dropped 7 bases, with 15 bases sitting between them. The CDR3 region is CASSQDGTGFGEAFF. In DNA, the CDR3 is TGCGCCAGCAGCCAAGACGGAACAGGGTTTGGTGAAGCTTTCTTT.

A few counts support this clonotype. The chain uses TRBV27 and TRBJ2-6; D may be TRBD2 (6 bases). Per germline, CDR1 MNHEY and CDR2 SMNVEV (reference sequence). The CDR3 has 20 residues. The germline V and J ends were trimmed by 1 base and 2 bases, with 21 bases remaining between them. CDR3 in amino acids: CASSLFSGSLAGPGANVLTF. The CDR3 region has the DNA TGTGCCAGCAGTTTATTCAGCGGCAGTCTGGCGGGACCTGGGGCCAACGTCCTGACTTTC. The full variable domain, rest sourced from reference TRBV27 and TRBJ2-6, is EAQVTQNPRYLITVTGKKLTVTCSQNMNHEYMSWYRQDPGLGLRQIYYSMNVEVTDKGDVPEGYKVSRKEKRNFPLILESPSPNQTSLYFCASSLFSGSLAGPGANVLTFGAGSRLTVL.

This clonotype has only a few counts. V is TRBV4-1 and J is TRBJ2-4; D ambiguous. CDR3 length: 16 amino acids. Germline loops: CDR1 MGHRA, CDR2 YSYEKL. V was clipped by 1 base and J by 0 bases, with 10 bases between them. The CDR3 is CASSQGWGLAKNIQYF. The DNA for the CDR3 is TGCGCCAGCAGCCAAGGCTGGGGATTAGCCAAAAACATTCAGTACTTC.

Many counts were recorded for this clonotype. This chain's CDR3 is CATSEGSYEQYF. In nucleotides, the CDR3 is TGTGCCACCTCGGAGGGGAGCTACGAGCAGTACTTC. The rearrangement uses TRBV15 and TRBJ2-7; D may be TRBD2 (6 bases). V was trimmed by 8 bases and J by 3 bases, leaving 11 bases between them. Germline V gene sequence: CDR1 LNHNV, CDR2 YYDKDF (reference sequence). The CDR3 totals 12 residues.

This clonotype has ten or more counts. The chain carries TRBV6-5 and TRBJ1-3; D call uncertain. V was clipped by 0 bases and J by 4 bases, with 16 bases between them. The CDR3 contains 17 residues. Germline V gene sequence: CDR1 MNHEY, CDR2 SVGAGI. For the CDR3, the DNA is TGTGCCAGCAGTTACTCAGGGCCGACGGATACGGGAAACACCATATATTTT. This sequence encodes CASSYSGPTDTGNTIYF.

The chain joins TRBV7-3 to TRBJ2-1; 10 nucleotides match TRBD2. Germline values: CDR1 SGHTA, CDR2 FQGTGA. The CDR3 spans 17 residues. The junction had 6 bases not matched to a gene; V was cut back by 2 bases and J by 2 bases. CDR3 nucleotide sequence: TGTGCCAGCAGCTTATATTCTAGCGGGAGCCCCTACAATGAGCAGTTCTTC. Translating gives CASSLYSSGSPYNEQFF.